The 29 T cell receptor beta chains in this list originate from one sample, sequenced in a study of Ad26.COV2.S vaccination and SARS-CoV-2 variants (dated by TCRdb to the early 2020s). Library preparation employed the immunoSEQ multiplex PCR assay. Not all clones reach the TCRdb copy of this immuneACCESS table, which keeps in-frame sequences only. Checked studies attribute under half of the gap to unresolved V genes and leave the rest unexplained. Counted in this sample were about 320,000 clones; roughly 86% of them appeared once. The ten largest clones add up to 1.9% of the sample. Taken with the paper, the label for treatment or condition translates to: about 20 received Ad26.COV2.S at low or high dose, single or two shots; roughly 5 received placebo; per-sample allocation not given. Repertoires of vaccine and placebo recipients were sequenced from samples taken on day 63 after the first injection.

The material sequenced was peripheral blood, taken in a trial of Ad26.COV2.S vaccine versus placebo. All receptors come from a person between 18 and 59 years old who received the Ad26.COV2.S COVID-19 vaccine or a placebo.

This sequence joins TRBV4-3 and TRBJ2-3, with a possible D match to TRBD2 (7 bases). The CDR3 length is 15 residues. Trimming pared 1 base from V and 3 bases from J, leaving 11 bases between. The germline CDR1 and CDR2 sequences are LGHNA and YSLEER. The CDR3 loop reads CASSQGGGLTDTQYF. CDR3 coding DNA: TGCGCCAGCAGCCAAGGGGGGGGGCTAACAGATACGCAGTATTTT.

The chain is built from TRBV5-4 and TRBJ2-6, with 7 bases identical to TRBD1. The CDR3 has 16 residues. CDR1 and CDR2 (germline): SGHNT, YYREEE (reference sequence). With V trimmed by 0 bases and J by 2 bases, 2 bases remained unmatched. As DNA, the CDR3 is TGTGCCAGCAGCTTGGGGACAGGTACTGGGGCCAACGTCCTGACTTTC. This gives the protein CASSLGTGTGANVLTF.

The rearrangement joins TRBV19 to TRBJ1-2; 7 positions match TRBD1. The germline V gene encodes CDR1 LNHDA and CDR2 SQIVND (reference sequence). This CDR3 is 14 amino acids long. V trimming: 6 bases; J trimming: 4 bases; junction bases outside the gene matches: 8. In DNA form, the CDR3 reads TGTGCCAGTAGAGGAGACAGGGAGAGCTATGGCTACACCTTC. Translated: CASRGDRESYGYTF.

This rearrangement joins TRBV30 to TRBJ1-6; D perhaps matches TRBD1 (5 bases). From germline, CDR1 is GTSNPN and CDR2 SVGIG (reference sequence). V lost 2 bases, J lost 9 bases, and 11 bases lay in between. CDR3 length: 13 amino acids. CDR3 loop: CAWSRQGGSPLHF. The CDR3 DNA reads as TGTGCCTGGAGTCGTCAGGGAGGTTCACCCCTCCACTTT.

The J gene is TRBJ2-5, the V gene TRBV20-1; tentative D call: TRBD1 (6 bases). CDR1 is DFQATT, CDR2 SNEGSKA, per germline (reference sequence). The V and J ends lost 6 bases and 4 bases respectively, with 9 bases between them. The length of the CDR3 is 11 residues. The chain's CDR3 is CSALTGETQYF. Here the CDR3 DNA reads TGCAGTGCCCTGACAGGAGAGACCCAGTACTTC.

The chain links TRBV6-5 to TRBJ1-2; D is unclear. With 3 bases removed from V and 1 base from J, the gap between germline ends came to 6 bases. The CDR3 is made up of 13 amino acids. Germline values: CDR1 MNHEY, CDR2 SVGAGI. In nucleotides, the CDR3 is TGTGCCAGCAGTTATTTCGGTAACTATGGCTACACCTTC. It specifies CASSYFGNYGYTF.

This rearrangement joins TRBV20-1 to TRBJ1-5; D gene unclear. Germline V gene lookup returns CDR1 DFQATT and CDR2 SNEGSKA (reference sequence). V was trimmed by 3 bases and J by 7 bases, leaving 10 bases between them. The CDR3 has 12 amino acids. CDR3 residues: CSASTASQPQHF. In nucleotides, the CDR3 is TGCAGTGCTAGTACTGCAAGCCAGCCCCAGCATTTT.

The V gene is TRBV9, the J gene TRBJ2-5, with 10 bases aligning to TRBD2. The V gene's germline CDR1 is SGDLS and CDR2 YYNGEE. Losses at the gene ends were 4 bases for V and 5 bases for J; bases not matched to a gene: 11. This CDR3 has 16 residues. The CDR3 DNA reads TGTGCCAGCAGCTTAACCAGCGGGGGGGCCGTGGAGACCCAGTACTTC. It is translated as CASSLTSGGAVETQYF. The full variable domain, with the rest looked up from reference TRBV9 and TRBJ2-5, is DSGVTQTPKHLITATGQRVTLRCSPRSGDLSVYWYQQSLDQGLQFLIQYYNGEERAKGNILERFSAQQFPDLHSELNLSSLELGDSALYFCASSLTSGGAVETQYFGPGTRLLVL.

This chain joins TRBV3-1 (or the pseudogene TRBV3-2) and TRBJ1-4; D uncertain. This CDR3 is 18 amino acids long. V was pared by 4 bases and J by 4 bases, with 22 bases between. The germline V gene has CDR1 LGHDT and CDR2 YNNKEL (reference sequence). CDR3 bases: TGTGCCAGCAGCCTCAAGATGGGAGCCCCGGGAGGTAATGAAAAACTGTTTTTT. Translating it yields CASSLKMGAPGGNEKLFF.

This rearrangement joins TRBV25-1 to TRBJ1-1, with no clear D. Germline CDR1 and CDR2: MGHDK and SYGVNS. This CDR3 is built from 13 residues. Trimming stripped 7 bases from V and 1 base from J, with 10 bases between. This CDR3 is CASIRTGNTEAFF. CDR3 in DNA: TGTGCCAGCATACGGACGGGGAACACTGAAGCTTTCTTT.

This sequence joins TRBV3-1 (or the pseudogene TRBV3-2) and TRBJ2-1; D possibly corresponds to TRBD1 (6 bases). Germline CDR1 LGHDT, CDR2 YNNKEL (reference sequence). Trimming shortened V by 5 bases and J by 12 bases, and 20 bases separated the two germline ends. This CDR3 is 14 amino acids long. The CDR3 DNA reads TGTGCCAGCAGCGGTGTTGGCCATAAAGGGGGGCAGTTCTTC. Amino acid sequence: CASSGVGHKGGQFF.

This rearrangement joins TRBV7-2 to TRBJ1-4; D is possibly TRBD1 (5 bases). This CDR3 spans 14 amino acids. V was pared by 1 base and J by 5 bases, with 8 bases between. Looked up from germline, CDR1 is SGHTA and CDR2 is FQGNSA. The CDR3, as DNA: TGTGCCAGCAGCTTAGGGGGGAAGAATGAAAAACTGTTTTTT. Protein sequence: CASSLGGKNEKLFF.

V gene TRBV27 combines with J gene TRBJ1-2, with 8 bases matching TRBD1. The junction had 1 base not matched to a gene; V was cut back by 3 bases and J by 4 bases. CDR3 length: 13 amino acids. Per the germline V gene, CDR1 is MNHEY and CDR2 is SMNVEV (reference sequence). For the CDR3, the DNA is TGTGCCAGCAGTTTTACAGGGGGCTATGGCTACACCTTC. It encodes CASSFTGGYGYTF.

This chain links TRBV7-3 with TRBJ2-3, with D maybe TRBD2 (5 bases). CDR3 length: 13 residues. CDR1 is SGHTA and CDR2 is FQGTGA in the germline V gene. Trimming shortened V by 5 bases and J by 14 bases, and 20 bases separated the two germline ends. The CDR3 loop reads CASSLSGGNSVYF. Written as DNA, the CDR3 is TGTGCCAGCAGCCTCTCCGGAGGAAACTCGGTGTATTTT.

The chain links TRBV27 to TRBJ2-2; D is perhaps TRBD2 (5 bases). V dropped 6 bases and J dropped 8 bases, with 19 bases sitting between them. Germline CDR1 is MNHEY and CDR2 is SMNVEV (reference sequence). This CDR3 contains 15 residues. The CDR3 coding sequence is TGTGCCAGCAGACCCTCGGACTGGAGGTTGGGGGAGCTGTTTTTT. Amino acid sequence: CASRPSDWRLGELFF.

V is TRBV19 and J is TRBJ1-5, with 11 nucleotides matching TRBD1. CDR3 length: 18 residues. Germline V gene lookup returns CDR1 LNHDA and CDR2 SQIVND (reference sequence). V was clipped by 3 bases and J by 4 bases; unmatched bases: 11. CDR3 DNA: TGTGCCAGTAGTATTCGGGGGACAGGGGGTTCCCAAAATCAGCCCCAGCATTTT. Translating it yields CASSIRGTGGSQNQPQHF.

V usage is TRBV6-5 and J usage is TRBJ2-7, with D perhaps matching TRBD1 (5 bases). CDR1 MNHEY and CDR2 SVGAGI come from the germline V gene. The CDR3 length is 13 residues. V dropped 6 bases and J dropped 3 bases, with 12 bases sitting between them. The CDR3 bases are TGTGCCAGCAGAAAGGGGCCTGACTACGAGCAGTACTTC. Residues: CASRKGPDYEQYF.

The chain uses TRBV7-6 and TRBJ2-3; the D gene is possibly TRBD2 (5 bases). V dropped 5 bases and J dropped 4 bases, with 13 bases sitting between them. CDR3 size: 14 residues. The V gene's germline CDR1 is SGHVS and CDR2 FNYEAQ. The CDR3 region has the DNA TGTGCCAGCAGCGCAGGCGGGTCTCCAGATACGCAGTATTTT. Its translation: CASSAGGSPDTQYF.

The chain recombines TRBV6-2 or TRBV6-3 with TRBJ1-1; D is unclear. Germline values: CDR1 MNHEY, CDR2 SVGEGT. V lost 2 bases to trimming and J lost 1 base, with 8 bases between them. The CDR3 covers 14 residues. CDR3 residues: CASSYGQRNTEAFF. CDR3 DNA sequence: TGTGCCAGCAGTTACGGGCAGCGGAACACTGAAGCTTTCTTT.

The CDR3 DNA follows: TGTGCCAGCAGCTTGGTGGGTTTTCCTGAAGCTTTCTTT. Encoded protein: CASSLVGFPEAFF. The chain combines TRBV5-6 with TRBJ1-1, with no clear D. V was trimmed by 0 bases and J by 6 bases, leaving 9 bases between them. CDR1 is SGHDT and CDR2 is YYEEEE in the germline V gene. CDR3 length equals 13 residues.

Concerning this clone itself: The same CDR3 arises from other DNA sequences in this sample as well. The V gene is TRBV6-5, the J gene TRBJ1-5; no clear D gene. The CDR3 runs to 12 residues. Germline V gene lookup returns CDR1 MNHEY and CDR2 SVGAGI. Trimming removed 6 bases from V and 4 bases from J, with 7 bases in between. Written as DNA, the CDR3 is TGTGCCAGCAGGGGATCGAATCAGCCCCAGCATTTT. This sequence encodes CASRGSNQPQHF.

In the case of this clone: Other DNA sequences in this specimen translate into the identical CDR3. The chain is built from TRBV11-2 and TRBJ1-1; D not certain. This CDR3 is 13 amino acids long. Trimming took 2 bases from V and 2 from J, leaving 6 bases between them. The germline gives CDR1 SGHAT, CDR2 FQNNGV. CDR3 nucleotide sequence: TGTGCCAGCAGCTTAAGGGAAAACACTGAAGCTTTCTTT. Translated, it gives CASSLRENTEAFF.

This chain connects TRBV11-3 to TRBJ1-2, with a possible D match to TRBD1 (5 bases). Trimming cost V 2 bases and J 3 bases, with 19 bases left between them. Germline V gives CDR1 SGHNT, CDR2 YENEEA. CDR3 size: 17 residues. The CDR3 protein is CASSLFFSQGSDYGYTF. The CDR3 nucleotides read TGTGCCAGCAGCTTATTTTTTTCGCAGGGAAGCGACTATGGCTACACCTTC.

The CDR3 bases are TGTGCCAGCAGCGCTCAAACGCGGGGAAGCTCTGGAAACACCATATATTTT. Amino acids: CASSAQTRGSSGNTIYF. The V call is TRBV7-2, the J call TRBJ1-3; D call uncertain. V shed 5 bases and J shed 0 bases, with 17 bases lying between them. From germline, CDR1 is SGHTA and CDR2 FQGNSA. The CDR3 runs to 17 residues.

The DNA for the CDR3 is TGTGCCAGCAGCTTAGCCCCTCGACAGATAACGGGGTATTCACCCCTCCACTTT. Amino acids: CASSLAPRQITGYSPLHF. The J gene is TRBJ1-6, the V gene TRBV7-9; tentative D call: TRBD1 (5 bases). V dropped 0 bases and J dropped 8 bases, with 20 bases sitting between them. Germline lookup yields CDR1 SEHNR and CDR2 FQNEAQ (reference sequence). The CDR3 length is 18 residues.

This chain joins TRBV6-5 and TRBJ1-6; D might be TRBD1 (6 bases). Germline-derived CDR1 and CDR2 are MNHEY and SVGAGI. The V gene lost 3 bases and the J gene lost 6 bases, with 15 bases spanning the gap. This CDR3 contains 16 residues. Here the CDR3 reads CASSYGSSGANSPLHF. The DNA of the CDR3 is TGTGCCAGCAGTTATGGGTCGTCGGGGGCTAATTCACCCCTCCACTTT.

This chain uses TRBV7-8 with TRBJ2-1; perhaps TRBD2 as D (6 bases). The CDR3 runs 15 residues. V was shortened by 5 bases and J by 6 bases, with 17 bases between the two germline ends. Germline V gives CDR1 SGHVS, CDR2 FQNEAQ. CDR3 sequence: CASSPTSPNPNEQFF. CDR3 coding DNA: TGTGCCAGCAGCCCTACTAGCCCTAACCCCAATGAGCAGTTCTTC.

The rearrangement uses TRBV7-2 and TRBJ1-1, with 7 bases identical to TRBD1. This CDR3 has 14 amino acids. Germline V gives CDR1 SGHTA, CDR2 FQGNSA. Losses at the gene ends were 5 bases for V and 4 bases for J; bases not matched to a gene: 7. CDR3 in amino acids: CASSDRAGVTEAFF. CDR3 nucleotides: TGTGCCAGCAGCGACAGGGCTGGCGTCACTGAAGCTTTCTTT.

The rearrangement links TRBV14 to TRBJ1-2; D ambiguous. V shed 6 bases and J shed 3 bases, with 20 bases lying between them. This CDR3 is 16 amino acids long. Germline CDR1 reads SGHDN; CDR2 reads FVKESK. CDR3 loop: CASSPTISTADYGYTF. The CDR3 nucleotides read TGTGCCAGCAGTCCTACTATTAGTACCGCCGACTATGGCTACACCTTC. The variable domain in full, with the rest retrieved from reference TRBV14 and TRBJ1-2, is EAGVTQFPSHSVIEKGQTVTLRCDPISGHDNLYWYRRVMGKEIKFLLHFVKESKQDESGMPNNRFLAERTGGTYSTLKVQPAELEDSGVYFCASSPTISTADYGYTFGSGTRLTVV.